Following are 11 T cell receptor beta chains from one sample sequenced in a study of graft-versus-host responses after intestinal transplantation (dated by TCRdb to the early 2020s). The time point label, as the study defines it: cells obtained before transplantation from donor or recipient. Preparation of the library involved the immunoSEQ multiplex PCR assay. What TCRdb holds here is the immuneACCESS table cut down to in-frame rearrangements. Part of the clones is not present; checked against another copy, under half of the missing clones reflect an unresolved V gene, and the others are unexplained. This sample gives some 13,000 clones in total; approximately 40% of them show up just once. Around 1.1% of the sample is in the top ten clones. The sample consisted of alloreactive CD4+ T cells from a mixed lymphocyte reaction culture, taken before intestinal transplant. Reading the label with the study, this specimen's cell subset or site is: CFSE-low proliferating T cells sorted from roughly 6-day pre-transplant mixed lymphocyte reaction (GvH or HvG direction). The receptors come from a human patient who received an intestinal transplant.

The genes are TRBV5-1 and TRBJ1-6; D call uncertain. Trimming shortened V by 5 bases and J by 7 bases, and 7 bases separated the two germline ends. Germline CDR1 SGHRS, CDR2 YFSETQ. CDR3 size: 12 residues. CDR3 protein: CASRYGNSPLHF. The CDR3 DNA reads TGCGCCAGCAGATACGGGAATTCACCCCTCCACTTT.

J is TRBJ2-4 and V is TRBV4-1, with 8 bases lining up with TRBD1. The CDR3 spans 14 residues. CDR1 and CDR2 from the germline V gene are MGHRA and YSYEKL. V lost 1 base and J lost 4; bases outside the gene matches: 0. CDR3 nucleotide sequence: TGCGCCAGCAGCCAAGGGACAGGGAAAAACATTCAGTACTTC. Translating it yields CASSQGTGKNIQYF.

This clone was observed a few times. V and J are TRBV19 and TRBJ2-2; maybe TRBD1 (5 bases). Deletions cut 5 bases from V and 4 bases from J, with 14 bases between. Germline CDR1 and CDR2: LNHDA and SQIVND (reference sequence). This CDR3 comprises 15 residues. DNA of the CDR3: TGTGCCAGTAGTCCTCAGACAGACGGCACCGGGGAGCTGTTTTTT. As protein: CASSPQTDGTGELFF.

The genes are TRBV6-6 and TRBJ2-2; possibly TRBD2 for D (6 bases). V lost 2 bases to trimming and J lost 4 bases, with 14 bases between them. The CDR3 has 16 residues. CDR1 and CDR2 from the germline V gene are MNHNY and SVGAGI (reference sequence). The CDR3 protein is CASSYKGGQSTGELFF. CDR3 coding DNA: TGTGCCAGCAGTTACAAAGGAGGGCAGAGCACCGGGGAGCTGTTTTTT.

This clone was observed a few times. The chain has TRBV5-1 and TRBJ1-2, with a tentative D call TRBD1 (6 bases). The CDR3 has 16 amino acids. CDR1 is SGHRS and CDR2 is YFSETQ in the germline V gene. Trimming removed 0 bases at V and 6 bases at J, with 18 bases between. CDR3 nucleotides: TGCGCCAGCAGCTTGGCAATAGGGGGAATAAAGGATGGCTACACCTTC. Translated: CASSLAIGGIKDGYTF.

The genes are TRBV4-3 and TRBJ2-3; tentative D call: TRBD1 (5 bases). CDR1 is LGHNA and CDR2 is YSLEER in the germline V gene. This CDR3 contains 16 residues. Trimming pared 1 base from V and 2 bases from J, leaving 13 bases between. The CDR3 is CASSQGQGRATDTQYF. The CDR3 bases are TGCGCCAGCAGCCAAGGGCAGGGTAGAGCCACAGATACGCAGTATTTT.

This chain links TRBV4-3 with TRBJ1-2, with TRBD1 identical over 7 bases. The germline CDR1 and CDR2 sequences are LGHNA and YSLEER. J lost 6 bases, V lost 3 bases, and 7 bases had no gene match. This CDR3 is 14 amino acids long. The DNA for the CDR3 is TGCGCCAGCAGCCACTCGCAGGGGGTCGATGGCTACACCTTC. This translates into CASSHSQGVDGYTF.

The rearrangement joins TRBV7-2 to TRBJ2-1; maybe TRBD1 (5 bases). Germline V gene lookup returns CDR1 SGHTA and CDR2 FQGNSA. V lost 1 base and J 7 bases, leaving 11 bases between the germline ends. This CDR3 comprises 14 residues. The CDR3 DNA is TGTGCCAGCAGCTTAGTCCCAAGGGGTAATGAGCAGTTCTTC. Its translation: CASSLVPRGNEQFF.

This clone was seen only a few times. The chain uses TRBV6-1 and TRBJ2-3, with D possibly being TRBD1 (5 bases). The CDR3 has 15 amino acids. The germline V and J ends were trimmed by 2 bases and 2 bases, with 11 bases remaining between them. Per germline, CDR1 MNHNS and CDR2 SASEGT. The CDR3 coding sequence is TGTGCCAGCAGTGAAAATACAGGACCCACAGATACGCAGTATTTT. Translation gives CASSENTGPTDTQYF.

This chain joins TRBV4-3 and TRBJ1-3; D is unresolved. The V end lost 4 bases, the J end lost 2 bases, and 18 bases lay between the germline ends. The CDR3 has 17 residues. Per the germline V gene, CDR1 is LGHNA and CDR2 is YSLEER. CDR3: CASSREKSGSAGNTIYF. The CDR3 coding sequence is TGCGCCAGCAGCCGAGAGAAGTCCGGGTCTGCTGGAAACACCATATATTTT.

This clone was seen a few times. V usage is TRBV7-2 and J usage is TRBJ1-3; D is uncertain. The germline V and J ends were trimmed by 1 base and 4 bases, with 14 bases remaining between them. Germline CDR1 and CDR2: SGHTA and FQGNSA. The CDR3 loop spans 16 amino acids. The CDR3 region has the DNA TGTGCCAGCAGCTTAGGCGACCACTGGGCCGGAAACACCATATATTTT. It translates to CASSLGDHWAGNTIYF.